The clone carrying this T cell receptor beta chain was counted a few times. The data were obtained in a study of blood T cell repertoires in COVID-19. Background on the study: In each case, the material was cDNA or gDNA derived from T cells, B-cell-depleted T cells, or PBMCs.

The data were produced by immunoSEQ multiplex PCR, yet TCRdb's version contains in-frame clones alone and is incomplete. The repertoire has about 140,000 clones, about four fifths of them found once; the top ten carry 8.2%. The germline V gene encodes CDR1 LNHNV and CDR2 YYDKDF (reference sequence). CDR3 length equals 15 residues. The V end lost 3 bases, the J end lost 7 bases, and 16 bases lay between the germline ends. The TCR comes from a human donor in a cohort sampled during active COVID-19. The sequencing sample was made of peripheral blood. This chain connects TRBV15 to TRBJ2-1; D is perhaps TRBD2 (6 bases). In DNA, the CDR3 is TGTGCCACCAGCAGTTTGTACGGGAGTAATAATGAGCAGTTCTTC. This codes for CATSSLYGSNNEQFF.